This T cell receptor (beta chain) is from a study of blood T cell repertoires in COVID-19. Study-level information: Sources were T cells, B-cell-depleted T cells, or PBMCs; the material itself was cDNA or gDNA.

Some clones are missing from TCRdb's copy, which holds only in-frame ones; the method was immunoSEQ multiplex PCR. The repertoire includes around 450,000 clones, 87% of them detected once, and around 1.8% sits in the top ten. The V gene end was trimmed by 0 bases and the J gene end by 6 bases; junction bases not matched to a gene: 8. The CDR3 runs to 15 residues. The V gene's germline CDR1 is SGDLS and CDR2 YYNGEE. The chain uses TRBV9 and TRBJ2-7; TRBD1 agrees at 8 bases. The sample comprised PBMCs or T cells enriched from blood (not recorded which). The source is a young woman with acute COVID-19. The CDR3 DNA sequence: TGTGCCAGCAGCGTAGCCGAGGGGACAGGAGCCGAGCAGTACTTC. Translated: CASSVAEGTGAEQYF.